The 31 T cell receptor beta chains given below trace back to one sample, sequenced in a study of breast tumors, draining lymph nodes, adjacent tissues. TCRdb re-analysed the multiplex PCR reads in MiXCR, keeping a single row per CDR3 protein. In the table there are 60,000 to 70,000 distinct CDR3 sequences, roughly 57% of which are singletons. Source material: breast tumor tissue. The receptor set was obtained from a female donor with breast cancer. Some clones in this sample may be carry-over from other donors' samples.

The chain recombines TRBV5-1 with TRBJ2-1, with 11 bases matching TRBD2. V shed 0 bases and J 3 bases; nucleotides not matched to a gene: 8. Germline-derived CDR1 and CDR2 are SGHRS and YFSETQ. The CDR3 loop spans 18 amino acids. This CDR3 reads CASSLAASGGTVYNEQFF. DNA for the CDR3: TGCGCCAGCAGCTTGGCGGCTAGCGGGGGGACCGTCTACAATGAGCAGTTCTTC.

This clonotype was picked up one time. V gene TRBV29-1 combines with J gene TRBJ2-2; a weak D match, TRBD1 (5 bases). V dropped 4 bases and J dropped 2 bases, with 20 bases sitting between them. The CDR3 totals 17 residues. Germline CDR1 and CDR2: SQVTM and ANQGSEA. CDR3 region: CSVVPYLTGCNTGELFF. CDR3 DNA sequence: TGCAGCGTTGTTCCGTATTTAACAGGCTGTAACACCGGGGAGCTGTTTTTT.

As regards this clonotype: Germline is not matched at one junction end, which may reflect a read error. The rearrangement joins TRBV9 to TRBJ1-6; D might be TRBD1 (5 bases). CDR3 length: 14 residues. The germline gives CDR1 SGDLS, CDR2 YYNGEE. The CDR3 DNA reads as TGTGCCAGCAGCGTAGTCCCGGGGCGGACACCCCTCCCCTTT. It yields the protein CASSVVPGRTPLPF. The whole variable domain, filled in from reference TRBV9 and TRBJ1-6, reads DSGVTQTPKHLITATGQRVTLRCSPRSGDLSVYWYQQSLDQGLQFLIQYYNGEERAKGNILERFSAQQFPDLHSELNLSSLELGDSALYFCASSVVPGRTPLPFGNGTRLTVT.

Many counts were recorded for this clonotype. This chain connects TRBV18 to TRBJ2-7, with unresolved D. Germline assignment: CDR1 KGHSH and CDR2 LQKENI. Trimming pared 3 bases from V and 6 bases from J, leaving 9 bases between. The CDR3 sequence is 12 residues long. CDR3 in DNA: TGTGCCAGCTCACCCTTTGCTTCCGAGCAGTACTTC. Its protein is CASSPFASEQYF. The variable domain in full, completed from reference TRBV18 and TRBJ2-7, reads NAGVMQNPRHLVRRRGQEARLRCSPMKGHSHVYWYRQLPEEGLKFMVYLQKENIIDESGMPKERFSAEFPKEGPSILRIQQVVRGDSAAYFCASSPFASEQYFGPGTRLTVT.

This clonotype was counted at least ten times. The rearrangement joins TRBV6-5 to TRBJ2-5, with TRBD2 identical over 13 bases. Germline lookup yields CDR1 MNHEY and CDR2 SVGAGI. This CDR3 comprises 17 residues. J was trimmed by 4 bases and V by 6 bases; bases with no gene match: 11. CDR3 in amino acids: CASRRGLAGVQGETQYF. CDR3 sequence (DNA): TGTGCCAGCAGACGCGGACTAGCGGGAGTTCAAGGAGAGACCCAGTACTTC.

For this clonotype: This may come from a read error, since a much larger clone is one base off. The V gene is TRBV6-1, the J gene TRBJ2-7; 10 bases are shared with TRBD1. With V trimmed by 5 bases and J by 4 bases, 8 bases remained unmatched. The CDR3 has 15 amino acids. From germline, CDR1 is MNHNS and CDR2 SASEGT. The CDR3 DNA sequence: TGTGCCAGCAGTCAACTGACAGGGGGCGAGTACGAGCAGTACTTC. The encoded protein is CASSQLTGGEYEQYF.

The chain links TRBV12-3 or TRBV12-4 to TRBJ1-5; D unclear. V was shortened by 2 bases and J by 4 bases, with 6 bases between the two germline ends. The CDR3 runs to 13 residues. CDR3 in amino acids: CASSLSLNQPQHF. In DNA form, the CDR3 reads TGTGCCAGCAGTTTAAGTCTAAATCAGCCCCAGCATTTT.

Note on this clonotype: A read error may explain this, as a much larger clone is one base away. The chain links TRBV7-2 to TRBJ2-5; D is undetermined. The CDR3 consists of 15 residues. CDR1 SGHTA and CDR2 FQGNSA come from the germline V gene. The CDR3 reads CASSFRVRREEAQHF. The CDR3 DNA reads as TGTGCCAGCAGCTTCCGGGTCCGAAGGGAAGAGGCCCAGCACTTC.

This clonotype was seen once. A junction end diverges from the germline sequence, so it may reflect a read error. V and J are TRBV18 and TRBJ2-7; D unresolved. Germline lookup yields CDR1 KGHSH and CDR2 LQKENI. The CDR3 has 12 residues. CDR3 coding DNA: TGTGCCGGCTCACCAGAGGCCTACGAGCAGTACTTC. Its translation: CAGSPEAYEQYF.

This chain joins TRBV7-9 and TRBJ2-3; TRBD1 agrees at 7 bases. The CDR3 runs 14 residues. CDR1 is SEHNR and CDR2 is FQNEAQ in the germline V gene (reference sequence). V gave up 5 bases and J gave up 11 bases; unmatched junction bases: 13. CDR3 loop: CASSPIRQGNEQYF. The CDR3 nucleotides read TGTGCCAGCAGCCCTATCCGACAGGGTAATGAGCAGTATTTT.

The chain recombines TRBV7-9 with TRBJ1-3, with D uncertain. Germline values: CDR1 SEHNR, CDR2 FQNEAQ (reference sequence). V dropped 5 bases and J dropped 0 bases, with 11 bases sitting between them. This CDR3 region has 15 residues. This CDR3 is CASSPLLSSGNTIYF. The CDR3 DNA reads TGTGCCAGCAGCCCCCTTCTGAGCTCTGGAAACACCATATATTTT.

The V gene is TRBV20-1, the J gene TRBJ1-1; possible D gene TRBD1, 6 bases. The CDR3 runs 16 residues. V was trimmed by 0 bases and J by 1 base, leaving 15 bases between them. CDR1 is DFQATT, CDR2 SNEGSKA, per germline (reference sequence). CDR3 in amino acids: CSARDPTRTANTEAFF. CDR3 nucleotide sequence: TGCAGTGCTAGAGACCCGACCCGGACAGCGAACACTGAAGCTTTCTTT.

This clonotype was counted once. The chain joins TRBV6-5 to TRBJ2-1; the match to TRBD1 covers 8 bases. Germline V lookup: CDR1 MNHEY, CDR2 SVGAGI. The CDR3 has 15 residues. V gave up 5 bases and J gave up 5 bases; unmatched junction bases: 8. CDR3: CASSRDRGSDNEQFF. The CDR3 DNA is TGTGCCAGCAGTCGAGACAGGGGTTCAGACAATGAGCAGTTCTTC.

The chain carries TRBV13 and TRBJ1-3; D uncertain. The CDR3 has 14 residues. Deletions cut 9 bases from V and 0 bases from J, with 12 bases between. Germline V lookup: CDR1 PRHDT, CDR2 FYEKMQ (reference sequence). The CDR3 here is CASRDTRSGNTIYF. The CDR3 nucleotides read TGTGCCAGTAGAGACACACGCTCTGGAAACACCATATATTTT.

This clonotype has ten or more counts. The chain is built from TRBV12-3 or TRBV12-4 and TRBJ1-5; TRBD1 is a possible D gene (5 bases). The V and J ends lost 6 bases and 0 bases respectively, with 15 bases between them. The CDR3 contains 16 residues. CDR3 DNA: TGTGCCAGCAGCCGGGACGGGAGAAATAGCAATCAGCCCCAGCATTTT. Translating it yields CASSRDGRNSNQPQHF.

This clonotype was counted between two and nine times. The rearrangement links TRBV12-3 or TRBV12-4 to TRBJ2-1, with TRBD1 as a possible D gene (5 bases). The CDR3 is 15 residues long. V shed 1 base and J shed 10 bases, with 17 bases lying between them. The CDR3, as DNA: TGTGCCAGCAGTTTAGATACAGGTTTGCTAAGGGAGCAGTTCTTC. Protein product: CASSLDTGLLREQFF.

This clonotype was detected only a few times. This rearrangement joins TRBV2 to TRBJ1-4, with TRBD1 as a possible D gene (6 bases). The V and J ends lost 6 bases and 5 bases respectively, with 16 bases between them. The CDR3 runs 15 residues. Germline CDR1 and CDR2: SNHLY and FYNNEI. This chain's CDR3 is CASRRRGAINEKLFF. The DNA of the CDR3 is TGTGCCAGCAGACGAAGGGGGGCAATCAATGAAAAACTGTTTTTT.

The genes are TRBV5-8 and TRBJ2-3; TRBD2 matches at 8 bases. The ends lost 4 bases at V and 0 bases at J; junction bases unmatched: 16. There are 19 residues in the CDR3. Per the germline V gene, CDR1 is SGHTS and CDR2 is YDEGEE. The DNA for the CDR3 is TGTGCCAGCAGCGTGGATCAGCGGGAGACTCAAAGAAGCACAGATACGCAGTATTTT. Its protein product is CASSVDQRETQRSTDTQYF.

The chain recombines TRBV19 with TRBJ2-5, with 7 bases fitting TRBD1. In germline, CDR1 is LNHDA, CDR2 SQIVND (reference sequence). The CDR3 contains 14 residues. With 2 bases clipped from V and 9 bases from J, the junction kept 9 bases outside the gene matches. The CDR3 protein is CASSIKGADQPQYF. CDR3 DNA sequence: TGTGCCAGTAGTATAAAGGGGGCGGATCAGCCCCAGTACTTC.

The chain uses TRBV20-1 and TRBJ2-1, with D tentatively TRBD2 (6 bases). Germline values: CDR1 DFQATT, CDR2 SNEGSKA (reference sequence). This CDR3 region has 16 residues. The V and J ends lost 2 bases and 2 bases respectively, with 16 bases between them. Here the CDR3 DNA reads TGCAGTGCTAGACCAGCCGGGACTCAACCCTACAATGAGCAGTTCTTC. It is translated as CSARPAGTQPYNEQFF.

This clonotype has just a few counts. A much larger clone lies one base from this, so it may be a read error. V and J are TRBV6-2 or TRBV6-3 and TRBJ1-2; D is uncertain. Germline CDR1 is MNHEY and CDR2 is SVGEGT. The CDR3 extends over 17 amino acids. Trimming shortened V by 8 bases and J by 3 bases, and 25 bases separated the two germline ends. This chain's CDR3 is CASLRDLWQSRDYGYTF. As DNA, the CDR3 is TGTGCCAGCTTACGAGATCTGTGGCAATCGAGGGACTATGGCTACACCTTC.

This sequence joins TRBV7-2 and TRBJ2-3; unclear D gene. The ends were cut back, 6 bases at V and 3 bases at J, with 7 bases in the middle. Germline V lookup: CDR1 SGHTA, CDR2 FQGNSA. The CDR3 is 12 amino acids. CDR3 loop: CASRSATDTQYF. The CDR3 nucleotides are TGTGCCAGCAGATCGGCGACAGATACGCAGTATTTT. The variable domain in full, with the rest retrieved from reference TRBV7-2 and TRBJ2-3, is GAGVSQSPSNKVTEKGKDVELRCDPISGHTALYWYRQSLGQGLEFLIYFQGNSAPDKSGLPSDRFSAERTGGSVSTLTIQRTQQEDSAVYLCASRSATDTQYFGPGTRLTVL.

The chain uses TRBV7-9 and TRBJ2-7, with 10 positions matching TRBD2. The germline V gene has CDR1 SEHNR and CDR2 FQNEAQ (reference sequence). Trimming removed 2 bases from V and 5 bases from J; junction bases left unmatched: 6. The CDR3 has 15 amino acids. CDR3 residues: CASSLPSSGSHEQYF. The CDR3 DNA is TGTGCCAGCAGCTTACCTTCTAGCGGGAGTCACGAGCAGTACTTC.

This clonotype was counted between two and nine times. The CDR3 bases are TGCAGTGCTAGAGATCGCGGGACAGGGGGAGATTCACCCCTCCACTTT. Its protein product is CSARDRGTGGDSPLHF. The rearrangement uses TRBV20-1 and TRBJ1-6; 11 bases align to TRBD1. The CDR3 is 16 amino acids. The V and J ends lost 0 bases and 8 bases, in that order; junction bases with no gene match: 6. CDR1 DFQATT and CDR2 SNEGSKA come from the germline V gene (reference sequence).

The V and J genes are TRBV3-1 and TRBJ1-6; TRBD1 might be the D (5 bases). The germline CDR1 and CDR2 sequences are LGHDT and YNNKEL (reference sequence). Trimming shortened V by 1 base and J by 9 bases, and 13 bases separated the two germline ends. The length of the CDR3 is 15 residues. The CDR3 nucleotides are TGTGCCAGCAGCCAAGGGGCAGTCGGGGGTTCACCCCTCCACTTT. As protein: CASSQGAVGGSPLHF.

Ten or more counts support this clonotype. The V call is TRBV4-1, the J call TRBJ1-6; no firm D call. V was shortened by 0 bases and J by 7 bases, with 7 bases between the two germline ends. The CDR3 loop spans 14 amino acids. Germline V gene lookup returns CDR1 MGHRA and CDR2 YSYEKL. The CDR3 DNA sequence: TGCGCCAGCAGCCAAGAAGAAGGAAATTCACCCCTCCACTTT. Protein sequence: CASSQEEGNSPLHF.

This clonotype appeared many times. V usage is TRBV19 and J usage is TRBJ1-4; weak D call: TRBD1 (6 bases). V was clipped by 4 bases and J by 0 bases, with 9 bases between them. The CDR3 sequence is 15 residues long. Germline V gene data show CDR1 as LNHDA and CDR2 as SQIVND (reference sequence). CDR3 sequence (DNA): TGTGCCAGTAGTACTGGGGGCGCAACTAATGAAAAACTGTTTTTT. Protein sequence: CASSTGGATNEKLFF.

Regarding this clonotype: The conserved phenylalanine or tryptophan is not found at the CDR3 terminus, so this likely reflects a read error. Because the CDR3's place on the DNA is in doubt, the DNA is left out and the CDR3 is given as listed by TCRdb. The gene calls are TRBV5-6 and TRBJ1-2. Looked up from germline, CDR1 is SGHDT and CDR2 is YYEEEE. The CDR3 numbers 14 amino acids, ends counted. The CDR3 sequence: CASSLRAQTMATQS.

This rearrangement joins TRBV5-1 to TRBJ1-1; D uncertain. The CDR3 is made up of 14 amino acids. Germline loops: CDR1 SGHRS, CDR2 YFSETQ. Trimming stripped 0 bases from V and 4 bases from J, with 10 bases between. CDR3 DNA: TGCGCCAGCAGCTTGGCCCATTCCCCCACTGAAGCTTTCTTT. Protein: CASSLAHSPTEAFF.

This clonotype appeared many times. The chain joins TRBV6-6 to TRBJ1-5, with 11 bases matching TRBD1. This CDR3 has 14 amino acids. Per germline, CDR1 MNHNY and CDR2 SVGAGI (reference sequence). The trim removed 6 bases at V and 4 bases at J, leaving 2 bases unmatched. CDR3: CASRGQGGNQPQHF. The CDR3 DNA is TGTGCCAGCAGGGGACAGGGGGGGAATCAGCCCCAGCATTTT.

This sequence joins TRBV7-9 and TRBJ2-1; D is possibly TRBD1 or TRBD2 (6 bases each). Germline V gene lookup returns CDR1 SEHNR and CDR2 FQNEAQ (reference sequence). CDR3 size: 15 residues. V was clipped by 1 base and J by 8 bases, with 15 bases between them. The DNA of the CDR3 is TGTGCCAGCAGCTTAGTGGGGAGGTCAGGGGATGAGCAGTTCTTC. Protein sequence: CASSLVGRSGDEQFF.